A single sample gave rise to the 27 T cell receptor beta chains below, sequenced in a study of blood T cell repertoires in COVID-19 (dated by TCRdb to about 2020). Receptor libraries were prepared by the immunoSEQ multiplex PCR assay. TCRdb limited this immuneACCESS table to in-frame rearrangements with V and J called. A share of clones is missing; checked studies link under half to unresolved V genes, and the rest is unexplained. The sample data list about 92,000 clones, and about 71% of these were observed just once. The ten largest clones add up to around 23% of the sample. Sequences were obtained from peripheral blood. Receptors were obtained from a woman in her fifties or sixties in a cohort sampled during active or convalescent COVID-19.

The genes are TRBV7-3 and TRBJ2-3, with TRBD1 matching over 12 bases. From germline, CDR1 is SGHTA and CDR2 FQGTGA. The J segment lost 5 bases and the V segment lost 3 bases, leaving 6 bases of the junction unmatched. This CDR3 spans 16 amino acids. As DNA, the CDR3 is TGTGCCAGCAGCTTCCTTGGGACAGGGGGCGTAGATACGCAGTATTTT. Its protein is CASSFLGTGGVDTQYF.

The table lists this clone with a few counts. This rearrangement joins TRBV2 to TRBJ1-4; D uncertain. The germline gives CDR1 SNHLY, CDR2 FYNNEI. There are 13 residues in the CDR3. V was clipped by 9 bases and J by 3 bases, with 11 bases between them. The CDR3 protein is CASRGWSNEKLFF. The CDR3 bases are TGTGCCAGTAGAGGGTGGTCTAATGAAAAACTGTTTTTT.

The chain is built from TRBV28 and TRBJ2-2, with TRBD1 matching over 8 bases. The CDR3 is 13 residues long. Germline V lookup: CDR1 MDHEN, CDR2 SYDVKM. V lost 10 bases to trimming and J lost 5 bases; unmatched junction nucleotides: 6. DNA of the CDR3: TGTGCCACCCAGGGGGCTCGAACCGGGGAGCTGTTTTTT. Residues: CATQGARTGELFF.

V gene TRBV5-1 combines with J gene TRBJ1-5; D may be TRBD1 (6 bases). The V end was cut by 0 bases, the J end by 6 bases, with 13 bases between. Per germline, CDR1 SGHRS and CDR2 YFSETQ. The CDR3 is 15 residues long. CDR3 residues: CASSLGQGSSQPQHF. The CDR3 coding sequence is TGCGCCAGCAGCTTGGGGCAGGGGTCGAGTCAGCCCCAGCATTTT.

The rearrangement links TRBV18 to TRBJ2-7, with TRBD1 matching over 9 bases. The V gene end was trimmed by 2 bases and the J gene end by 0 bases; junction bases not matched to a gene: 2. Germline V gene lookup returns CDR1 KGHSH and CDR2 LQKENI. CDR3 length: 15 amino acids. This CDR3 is CASSPLDRGSYEQYF. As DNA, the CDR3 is TGTGCCAGCTCACCATTGGACAGGGGCTCCTACGAGCAGTACTTC.

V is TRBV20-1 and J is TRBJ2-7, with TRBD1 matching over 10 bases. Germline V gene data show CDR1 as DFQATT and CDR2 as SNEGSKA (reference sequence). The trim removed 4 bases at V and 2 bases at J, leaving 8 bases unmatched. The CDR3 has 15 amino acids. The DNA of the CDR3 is TGCAGTGCTATTGAAATCGGACAGGGGGCCTACGAGCAGTACTTC. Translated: CSAIEIGQGAYEQYF.

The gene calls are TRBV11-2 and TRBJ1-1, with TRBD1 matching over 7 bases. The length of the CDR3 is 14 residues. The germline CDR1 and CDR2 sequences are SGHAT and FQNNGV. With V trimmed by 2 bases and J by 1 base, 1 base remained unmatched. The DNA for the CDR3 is TGTGCCAGCAGCTTAAGACAGGGGAACACTGAAGCTTTCTTT. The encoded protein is CASSLRQGNTEAFF.

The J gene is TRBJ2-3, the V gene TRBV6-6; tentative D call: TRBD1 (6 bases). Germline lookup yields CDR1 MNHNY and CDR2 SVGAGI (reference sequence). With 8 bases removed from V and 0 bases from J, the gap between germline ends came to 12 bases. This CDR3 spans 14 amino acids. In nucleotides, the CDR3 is TGTGCCAGCCAAGGGGGAAAAAGCACAGATACGCAGTATTTT. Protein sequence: CASQGGKSTDTQYF.

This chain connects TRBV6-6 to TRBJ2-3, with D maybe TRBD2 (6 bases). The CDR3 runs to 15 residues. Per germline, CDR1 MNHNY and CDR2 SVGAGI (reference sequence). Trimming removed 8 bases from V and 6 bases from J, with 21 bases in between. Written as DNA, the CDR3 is TGTGCCAGCGGAGGGCTGGGGGATTCATCCGATACGCAGTATTTT. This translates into CASGGLGDSSDTQYF.

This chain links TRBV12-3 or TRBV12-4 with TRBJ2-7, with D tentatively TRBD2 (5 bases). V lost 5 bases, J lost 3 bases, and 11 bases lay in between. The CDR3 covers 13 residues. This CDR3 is CASSRTGSYEQYF. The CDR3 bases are TGTGCCAGCAGTCGGACGGGAAGCTACGAGCAGTACTTC.

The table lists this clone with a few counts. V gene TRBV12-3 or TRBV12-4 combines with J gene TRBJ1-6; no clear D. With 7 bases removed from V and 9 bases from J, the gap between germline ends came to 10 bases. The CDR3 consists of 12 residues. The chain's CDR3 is CASTGLGSPLHF. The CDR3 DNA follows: TGTGCCAGCACCGGACTAGGTTCACCCCTCCACTTT.

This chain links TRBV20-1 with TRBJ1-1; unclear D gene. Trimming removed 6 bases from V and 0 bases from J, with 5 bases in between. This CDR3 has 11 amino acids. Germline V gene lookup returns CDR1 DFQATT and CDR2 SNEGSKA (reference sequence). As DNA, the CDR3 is TGCAGTGCCCTGTTGAACACTGAAGCTTTCTTT. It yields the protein CSALLNTEAFF.

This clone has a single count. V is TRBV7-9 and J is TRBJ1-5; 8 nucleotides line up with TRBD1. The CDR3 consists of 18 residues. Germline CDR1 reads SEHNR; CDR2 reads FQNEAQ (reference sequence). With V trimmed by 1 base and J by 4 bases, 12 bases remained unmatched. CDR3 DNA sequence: TGTGCCAGCAGCTTAGGGTGGACAGGGAGGTCCCTGAATCAGCCCCAGCATTTT. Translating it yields CASSLGWTGRSLNQPQHF.

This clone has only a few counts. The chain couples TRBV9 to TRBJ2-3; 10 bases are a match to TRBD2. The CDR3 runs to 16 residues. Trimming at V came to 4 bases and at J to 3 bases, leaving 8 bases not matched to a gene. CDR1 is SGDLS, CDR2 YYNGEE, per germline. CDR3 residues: CASSILGTSATDTQYF. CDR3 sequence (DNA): TGTGCCAGCAGCATCCTAGGGACTAGCGCAACAGATACGCAGTATTTT.

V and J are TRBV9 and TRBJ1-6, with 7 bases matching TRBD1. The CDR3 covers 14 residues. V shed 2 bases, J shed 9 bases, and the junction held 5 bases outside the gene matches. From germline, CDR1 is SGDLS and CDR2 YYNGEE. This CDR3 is CASSVDRERSPLHF. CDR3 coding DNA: TGTGCCAGCAGCGTCGACAGGGAACGTTCACCCCTCCACTTT.

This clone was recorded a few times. As DNA, the CDR3 is TGTGCCAGCAACCCCGTCGGGGGGGGATGGACCGGGGAGCTGTTTTTT. Amino acids: CASNPVGGGWTGELFF. The chain couples TRBV9 to TRBJ2-2; 8 bases are shared with TRBD2. Germline trimming cut 6 bases from V and 5 bases from J; bases unmatched to any gene: 12. Germline values: CDR1 SGDLS, CDR2 YYNGEE. The CDR3 spans 16 residues.

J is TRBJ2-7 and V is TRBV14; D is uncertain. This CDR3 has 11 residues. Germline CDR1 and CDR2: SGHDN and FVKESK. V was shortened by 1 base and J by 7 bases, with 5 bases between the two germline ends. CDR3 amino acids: CASSQAREQYF. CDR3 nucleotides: TGTGCCAGCAGCCAAGCCCGGGAGCAGTACTTC.

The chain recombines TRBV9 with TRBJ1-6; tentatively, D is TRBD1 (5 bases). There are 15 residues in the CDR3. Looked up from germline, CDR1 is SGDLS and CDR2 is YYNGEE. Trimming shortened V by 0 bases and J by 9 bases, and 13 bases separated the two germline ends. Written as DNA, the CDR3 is TGTGCCAGCAGCGTAGCTGGGGCAGCGAGTTCACCCCTCCACTTT. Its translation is CASSVAGAASSPLHF.

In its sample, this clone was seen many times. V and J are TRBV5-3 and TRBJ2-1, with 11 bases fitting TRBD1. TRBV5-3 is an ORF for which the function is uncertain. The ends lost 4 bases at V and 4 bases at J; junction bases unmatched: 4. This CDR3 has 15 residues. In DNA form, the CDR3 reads TGTGCCAGAAGCCACCGGGACAGGGGGTACAATGAGCAGTTCTTC. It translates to CARSHRDRGYNEQFF.

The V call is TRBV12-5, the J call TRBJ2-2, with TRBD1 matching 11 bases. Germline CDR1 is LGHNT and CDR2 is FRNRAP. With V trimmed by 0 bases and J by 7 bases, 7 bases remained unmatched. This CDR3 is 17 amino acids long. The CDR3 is CASGLVEDRGLDGELFF. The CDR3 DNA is TGTGCTAGTGGTTTGGTAGAGGACAGGGGGCTGGACGGGGAGCTGTTTTTT.

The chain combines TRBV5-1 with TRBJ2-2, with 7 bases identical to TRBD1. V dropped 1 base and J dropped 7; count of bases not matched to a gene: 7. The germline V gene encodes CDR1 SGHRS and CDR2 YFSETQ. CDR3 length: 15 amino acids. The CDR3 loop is CASSLIATGIGELFF. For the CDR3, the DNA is TGCGCCAGCAGCTTGATTGCGACAGGGATCGGGGAGCTGTTTTTT.

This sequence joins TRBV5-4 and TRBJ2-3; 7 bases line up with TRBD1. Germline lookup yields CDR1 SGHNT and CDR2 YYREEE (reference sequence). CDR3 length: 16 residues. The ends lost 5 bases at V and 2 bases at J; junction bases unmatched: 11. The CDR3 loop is CASRVGSGTVTDTQYF. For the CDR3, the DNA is TGTGCCAGCAGGGTAGGATCTGGGACAGTCACAGATACGCAGTATTTT.

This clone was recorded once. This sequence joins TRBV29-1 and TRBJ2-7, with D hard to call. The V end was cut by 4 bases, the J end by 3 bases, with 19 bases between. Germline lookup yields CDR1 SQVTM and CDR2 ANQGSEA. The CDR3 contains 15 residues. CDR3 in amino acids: CSVVSRLTNFYEQYF. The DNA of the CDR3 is TGCAGCGTTGTCAGTCGGCTGACAAATTTCTACGAGCAGTACTTC.

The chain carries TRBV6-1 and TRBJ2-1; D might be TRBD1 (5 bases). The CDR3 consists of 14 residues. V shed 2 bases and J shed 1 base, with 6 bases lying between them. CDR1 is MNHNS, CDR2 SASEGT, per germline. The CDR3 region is CASSERQSYNEQFF. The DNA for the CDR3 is TGTGCCAGCAGTGAACGACAGTCCTACAATGAGCAGTTCTTC.

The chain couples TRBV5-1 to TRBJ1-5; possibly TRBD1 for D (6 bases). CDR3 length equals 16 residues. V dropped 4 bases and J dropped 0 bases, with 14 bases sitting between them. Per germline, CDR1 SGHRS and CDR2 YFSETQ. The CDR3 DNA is TGCGCCAGCAGCCCTTCGGGGGGCCATAGCAATCAGCCCCAGCATTTT. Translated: CASSPSGGHSNQPQHF.

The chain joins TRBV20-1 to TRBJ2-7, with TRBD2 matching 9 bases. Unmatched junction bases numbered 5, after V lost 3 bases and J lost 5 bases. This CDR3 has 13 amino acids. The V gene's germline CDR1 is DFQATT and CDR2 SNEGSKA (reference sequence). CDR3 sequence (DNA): TGCAGTGCTAGTGGGCGGGGGGGCCACGAGCAGTACTTC. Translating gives CSASGRGGHEQYF.

In nucleotides, the CDR3 is TGCGCCAGCAGCCCAGTTGGGCCAGGGATCAATCAGCCCCAGCATTTT. This translates into CASSPVGPGINQPQHF. The J gene is TRBJ1-5, the V gene TRBV5-1, with D possibly being TRBD1 (5 bases). Trimming took off 4 bases at V and 3 bases at J, with 17 bases between the two ends. Germline lookup yields CDR1 SGHRS and CDR2 YFSETQ. The CDR3 sequence is 16 residues long.